The clone carrying this T cell receptor (beta chain) has a count of ten or more. CDR3 length: 15 amino acids. Unmatched junction bases numbered 8, after V lost 6 bases and J lost 6 bases. A single record per CDR3 protein comes from TCRdb applying MiXCR to the 5' RACE reads. In the table there are 84,000 or so distinct CDR3 sequences, roughly 4.5% of which are singletons. The sample's time point: longitudinal time-point 3. The data derive from a study of neurological immune-mediated disorders. The chain joins TRBV12-3 or TRBV12-4 to TRBJ2-2; 9 bases line up with TRBD1. The receptor was derived from an older woman with multiple sclerosis. Sequences were obtained from PBMCs. The chain's CDR3 is CASRPGQGRAGELFF. In nucleotides, the CDR3 is TGTGCCAGCAGACCGGGACAGGGAAGGGCCGGGGAGCTGTTTTTT.